Below, 28 T cell receptor beta chains from the same sample are listed, as sequenced in a study of blood T cell repertoires in COVID-19. Clones were read by immunoSEQ multiplex PCR, and TCRdb kept only the in-frame ones, dropping some. The sample contains roughly 29,000 clones, more than 70% of which appear only once. The sample was peripheral blood. These receptor sequences come from a human donor in a cohort sampled during active COVID-19.

The V call is TRBV3-1 (or the pseudogene TRBV3-2), the J call TRBJ1-4, with 7 bases fitting TRBD1. Germline trimming cut 3 bases from V and 0 bases from J; bases unmatched to any gene: 7. Germline CDR1 reads LGHDT; CDR2 reads YNNKEL (reference sequence). CDR3 length: 17 residues. Here the CDR3 reads CASSHWQGVSTNEKLFF. In DNA form, the CDR3 reads TGTGCCAGCAGCCACTGGCAGGGGGTCTCAACTAATGAAAAACTGTTTTTT.

This chain joins TRBV6-4 and TRBJ1-1, with 9 bases that match TRBD1. CDR3 size: 17 residues. CDR1 and CDR2 (germline): MRHNA, SNTAGT. The J segment lost 1 base and the V segment lost 6 bases, leaving 12 bases of the junction unmatched. Here the CDR3 reads CASSRGQGRGQNTEAFF. In nucleotides, the CDR3 is TGTGCCAGCAGCCGCGGACAGGGGCGAGGACAGAACACTGAAGCTTTCTTT.

This sequence joins TRBV12-2 and TRBJ2-5; the table's D call of TRBD2 was not tested on the DNA. TRBV12-2 is flagged as a pseudogene. The CDR3 is 10 amino acids. CDR3 DNA: TGTGCAAGTCGCTTAGGTTACCAGTACTTC. Residues: CASRLGYQYF.

In its sample, this clone was seen once. As DNA, the CDR3 is TGCGCCAGCAGCTCGCCAGGGGTCACTGAAGCTTTCTTT. Translated, it gives CASSSPGVTEAFF. This chain uses TRBV5-1 with TRBJ1-1, with D possibly being TRBD1 (6 bases). Trimming took 3 bases from V and 4 from J, leaving 10 bases between them. The CDR3 is made up of 13 amino acids. Looked up from germline, CDR1 is SGHRS and CDR2 is YFSETQ. The whole variable domain, filled in from reference TRBV5-1 and TRBJ1-1, reads KAGVTQTPRYLIKTRGQQVTLSCSPISGHRSVSWYQQTPGQGLQFLFEYFSETQRNKGNFPGRFSGRQFSNSRSEMNVSTLELGDSALYLCASSSPGVTEAFFGQGTRLTVV.

For this clone: Other DNA variants within this sample encode the same CDR3. This chain connects TRBV18 to TRBJ2-7, with TRBD1 matching 9 bases. Trimming at V came to 3 bases and at J to 2 bases, leaving 2 bases not matched to a gene. The CDR3 covers 14 residues. Germline CDR1 is KGHSH and CDR2 is LQKENI. Here the CDR3 DNA reads TGTGCCAGCTCACCGGGACAGGGACCCTACGAGCAGTACTTC. Translated: CASSPGQGPYEQYF.

The chain has TRBV4-2 and TRBJ2-2; maybe TRBD2 (6 bases). V was clipped by 1 base and J by 5 bases, with 17 bases between them. Looked up from germline, CDR1 is LGHNA and CDR2 is YNFKEQ. This CDR3 has 17 residues. The CDR3, as DNA: TGTGCCAGCAGCCAAGGTGCGGACTACGATAGGACCGGGGAGCTGTTTTTT. This translates into CASSQGADYDRTGELFF.

This clone came up once. The V call is TRBV28, the J call TRBJ2-2; a weak D match, TRBD1 (6 bases). The CDR3 contains 12 residues. Germline assignment: CDR1 MDHEN and CDR2 SYDVKM. The ends were cut back, 6 bases at V and 7 bases at J, with 9 bases in the middle. CDR3 nucleotides: TGTGCCAGCAGAGAGGGGGTCGGGGAGCTGTTTTTT. Translation: CASREGVGELFF.

The rearrangement links TRBV9 to TRBJ2-3; 12 nucleotides match TRBD2. CDR1 is SGDLS, CDR2 YYNGEE, per germline. V dropped 5 bases and J dropped 4; count of bases not matched to a gene: 20. This CDR3 comprises 20 residues. CDR3 amino acids: CASSRGLASGGAKAADTQYF. DNA for the CDR3: TGTGCCAGCAGTCGAGGTTTGGCTAGCGGGGGGGCCAAGGCCGCAGATACGCAGTATTTT.

V usage is TRBV11-2 and J usage is TRBJ2-3, with D hard to call. The CDR3 has 15 amino acids. The V gene's germline CDR1 is SGHAT and CDR2 FQNNGV. Deletions cut 7 bases from V and 0 bases from J, with 14 bases between. In nucleotides, the CDR3 is TGTGCCAGCACGAACCGTGGGCAGAGCACAGATACGCAGTATTTT. Amino acid sequence: CASTNRGQSTDTQYF.

The CDR3 nucleotides read TGTGCCACCAGTAGGGGACAGGGGGCAAGGGAGCAGTTCTTC. Amino acids: CATSRGQGAREQFF. This chain joins TRBV19 and TRBJ2-1; TRBD1 aligns across 12 bases. This CDR3 has 14 amino acids. The V gene end was trimmed by 10 bases and the J gene end by 10 bases; junction bases not matched to a gene: 11. Germline lookup yields CDR1 LNHDA and CDR2 SQIVND (reference sequence).

The CDR3 DNA reads TGTGCCAGCAGGGCCAATCAGCCCCAGCATTTT. Its protein product is CASRANQPQHF. V and J are TRBV6-5 and TRBJ1-5; unclear D gene. Germline V lookup: CDR1 MNHEY, CDR2 SVGAGI. With 6 bases removed from V and 3 bases from J, the gap between germline ends came to 3 bases. The CDR3 is 11 residues long.

J is TRBJ2-6 and V is TRBV7-3; D ambiguous. This CDR3 contains 14 residues. Trimming shortened V by 5 bases and J by 0 bases, and 5 bases separated the two germline ends. CDR1 is SGHTA, CDR2 FQGTGA, per germline. The CDR3 here is CASSPHSGANVLTF. CDR3 in DNA: TGTGCCAGCAGCCCCCACTCTGGGGCCAACGTCCTGACTTTC.

V gene TRBV2 combines with J gene TRBJ2-1, with 8 bases identical to TRBD1. This CDR3 has 15 residues. The germline gives CDR1 SNHLY, CDR2 FYNNEI. The junction had 5 bases not matched to a gene; V was cut back by 5 bases and J by 2 bases. CDR3 nucleotide sequence: TGTGCCAGCAGTAGACCAGGGGGCGCCTACAATGAGCAGTTCTTC. Protein product: CASSRPGGAYNEQFF.

Of note for this clone: A read error may produce the germline difference seen at one junction end. V is TRBV7-2 and J is TRBJ2-3; a possible D gene is TRBD1 (5 bases). The CDR3 runs 15 residues. CDR1 and CDR2 from the germline V gene are SGHTA and FQGNSA. The CDR3 region has the DNA TGTGCCAGCACCTTAGGGGCTTCAAACACAGATACGCAGTATTTT. The encoded protein is CASTLGASNTDTQYF.

The chain joins TRBV19 to TRBJ1-6, with D perhaps TRBD1 (5 bases). Germline V lookup: CDR1 LNHDA, CDR2 SQIVND (reference sequence). This CDR3 region has 16 residues. The V end was cut by 0 bases, the J end by 8 bases, with 14 bases between. The CDR3 reads CASSIDRGRGDSPLHF. CDR3 in DNA: TGTGCCAGTAGTATAGATAGAGGACGGGGGGATTCACCCCTCCACTTT.

The genes are TRBV27 and TRBJ2-7; TRBD1 aligns across 9 bases. This CDR3 is built from 16 residues. J gave up 1 base and V 2 bases, and 6 bases lay outside the gene matches. CDR1 and CDR2 from the germline V gene are MNHEY and SMNVEV (reference sequence). This CDR3 reads CASSLGQGLGSYEQYF. The DNA for the CDR3 is TGTGCCAGCAGTTTAGGACAGGGGTTGGGGTCCTACGAGCAGTACTTC.

The J gene is TRBJ1-5, the V gene TRBV18, with TRBD1 matching 8 bases. CDR1 KGHSH and CDR2 LQKENI come from the germline V gene. Germline trimming cut 4 bases from V and 5 bases from J; bases unmatched to any gene: 10. There are 16 residues in the CDR3. CDR3: CASSLNRGRLDQPQHF. CDR3 nucleotide sequence: TGTGCCAGCTCACTAAACAGGGGGAGGTTGGATCAGCCCCAGCATTTT.

This clone has just one count. The V and J genes are TRBV6-6 and TRBJ1-1, with D possibly matching TRBD1 (6 bases). The germline V and J ends were trimmed by 2 bases and 4 bases, with 11 bases remaining between them. In germline, CDR1 is MNHNY, CDR2 SVGAGI (reference sequence). This CDR3 has 14 residues. DNA for the CDR3: TGTGCCAGCAGTTACCCGGCACAGGGCACTGAAGCTTTCTTT. This translates into CASSYPAQGTEAFF.

In its sample, this clone was seen once. The J gene is TRBJ1-2, the V gene TRBV3-1 (or the pseudogene TRBV3-2); the D gene is possibly TRBD1 (5 bases). V was pared by 0 bases and J by 5 bases, with 16 bases between. The germline gives CDR1 LGHDT, CDR2 YNNKEL (reference sequence). The CDR3 totals 16 residues. The CDR3 nucleotides are TGTGCCAGCAGCCAAGATTGGGGGGGAGGGAATTATGGCTACACCTTC. Translation gives CASSQDWGGGNYGYTF.

This clone appeared a single time. The rearrangement joins TRBV6-5 to TRBJ2-1, with TRBD1 matching 7 bases. V dropped 6 bases and J dropped 14; count of bases not matched to a gene: 10. CDR1 and CDR2 (germline): MNHEY, SVGAGI. CDR3 size: 12 residues. The DNA for the CDR3 is TGTGCCAGCAGCCCCCCGACAGGGCAAAAGTTCTTC. Translation: CASSPPTGQKFF.

The chain uses TRBV2 and TRBJ1-1; 10 bases agree with TRBD1. V was pared by 6 bases and J by 3 bases, with 4 bases of the junction left unmatched. Germline lookup yields CDR1 SNHLY and CDR2 FYNNEI. This CDR3 contains 14 residues. This chain's CDR3 is CASRGTGVDTEAFF. Written as DNA, the CDR3 is TGTGCCAGCAGGGGGACAGGGGTCGACACTGAAGCTTTCTTT.

The rearrangement joins TRBV5-5 to TRBJ2-1, with TRBD2 matching 12 bases. V shed 1 base and J 9 bases; nucleotides not matched to a gene: 5. This CDR3 comprises 15 residues. The V gene's germline CDR1 is SGHKS and CDR2 YYEKEE (reference sequence). The CDR3 nucleotides read TGTGCCAGCAGCTTGCGACTAGCGGGGGTCGGTGAGCAGTTCTTC. It codes for CASSLRLAGVGEQFF.

The gene calls are TRBV3-1 (or the pseudogene TRBV3-2) and TRBJ2-7, with D possibly being TRBD2 (5 bases). This CDR3 is built from 14 residues. Germline lookup yields CDR1 LGHDT and CDR2 YNNKEL (reference sequence). V was cut by 3 bases and J by 3 bases, with 12 bases left in between. Here the CDR3 DNA reads TGTGCCAGCAGCCATCCCCCGGAGGACTACGAGCAGTACTTC. Amino acid sequence: CASSHPPEDYEQYF.

The chain employs TRBV4-1 and TRBJ1-2; 7 bases line up with TRBD1. The V and J ends lost 4 bases and 3 bases, in that order; junction bases with no gene match: 5. There are 14 residues in the CDR3. The germline V gene encodes CDR1 MGHRA and CDR2 YSYEKL. CDR3 amino acids: CASSRDRVDYGYTF. The DNA of the CDR3 is TGCGCCAGCAGCCGAGACAGGGTAGACTATGGCTACACCTTC.

The genes are TRBV28 and TRBJ2-3, with 11 bases that match TRBD2. Trimming cost V 6 bases and J 0 bases; bases outside gene matches: 11. CDR1 is MDHEN, CDR2 SYDVKM, per germline. The CDR3 runs to 18 residues. The CDR3 sequence is CASSPTSGGARSTDTQYF. CDR3 DNA sequence: TGTGCCAGCAGCCCCACTAGCGGGGGAGCCAGAAGCACAGATACGCAGTATTTT.

The rearrangement links TRBV7-7 to TRBJ2-1; 10 nucleotides align to TRBD2. The CDR3 loop spans 16 amino acids. Losses at the gene ends were 1 base for V and 9 bases for J; bases not matched to a gene: 9. The germline gives CDR1 SSHAT, CDR2 FNYEAQ (reference sequence). CDR3 sequence: CASSLGSSGGDGEQFF. The CDR3 DNA follows: TGTGCCAGCAGCTTAGGGTCTAGCGGGGGTGACGGTGAGCAGTTCTTC.

Details on this clone: One junction end does not reproduce the germline sequence, and a read error may be involved. The chain carries TRBV11-2 and TRBJ2-2; D perhaps matches TRBD2 (7 bases). This CDR3 has 12 residues. CDR1 is SGHAT, CDR2 FQNNGV, per germline. The CDR3 coding sequence is TGTGCCAGCCAACCGGGGGCGGGGGAGGTGTTTTTT. Its protein product is CASQPGAGEVFF. Full variable domain (rest looked up from reference TRBV11-2 and TRBJ2-2): EAGVAQSPRYKIIEKRQSVAFWCNPISGHATLYWYQQILGQGPKLLIQFQNNGVVDDSQLPKDRFSAERLKGVDSTLKIQPAKLEDSAVYLCASQPGAGEVFFGEGSRLTVL.

In this sample, this clone turned up once. J is TRBJ1-3 and V is TRBV5-1; TRBD1 matches 8 bases. The CDR3 spans 15 residues. CDR1 is SGHRS and CDR2 is YFSETQ in the germline V gene. The V segment lost 0 bases and the J segment 3 bases; nucleotides outside the gene matches: 2. CDR3 loop: CASSLVTGDGNTIYF. The CDR3 DNA is TGCGCCAGCAGCTTGGTGACAGGGGATGGAAACACCATATATTTT.